Below, one TCR beta chain is given with its context. The data belong to a study of prognosis after radiotherapy for stage I lung cancer. Study background: The study recorded squamous cell carcinoma in several patients and adenocarcinoma in about twelve.

TCR beta CDR3 amplification from genomic DNA was performed by two-round multiplex PCR. Initially, in first-round PCR, primers specific to each TRBV and TRBJ gene were used. MiXCR, applied by TCRdb to the multiplex PCR reads, yields one record per CDR3 protein. Here the sample spans some 56,000 distinct CDR3 sequences, about 30% being singletons. CDR1 and CDR2 (germline): MNHEY, SVGEGT. V was clipped by 6 bases and J by 2 bases; unmatched bases: 7. The CDR3 runs 16 residues. CT and PET/CT showed node-negative disease in all patients, who had no prior chemotherapy, radiotherapy or other malignancies. The source is a donor aged 50 or older with non-small cell lung cancer. Sequenced here: PBMCs, sampled before or after stereotactic body radiation therapy (not recorded which). This chain uses TRBV6-2 or TRBV6-3 with TRBJ2-3; 11 bases are shared with TRBD2. CDR3 nucleotides: TGTGCCAGCAGACTGACTAGCGGGGTGGCCACAGATACGCAGTATTTT. This codes for CASRLTSGVATDTQYF.